Sequencing of this T cell receptor beta chain was carried out in a study of cytomegalovirus exposure and HLA in healthy donors. Germline CDR1 and CDR2: GTSNPN and SVGIG (reference sequence). Trimming left V 6 bases short and J 3 bases short, with 14 bases between. The CDR3 loop spans 13 amino acids. Only one count was recorded for this clone. This PCR relied on a set of 60 Vbeta primers and 13 Jbeta primers. Only in-frame clones appear in the TCRdb table, and some are missing; sequencing was by immunoSEQ multiplex PCR. The sample holds 150,000 to 200,000 clones, over 80% seen once. This clonotype originated in a woman aged 50 to 65 in good health and CMV-seropositive. Specimen: PBMCs. J is TRBJ1-1 and V is TRBV30, with D possibly matching TRBD1 (6 bases). CDR3 DNA sequence: TGTGCCTGTATGCGGGGGGCGGACACTGAAGCTTTCTTT. It yields the protein CACMRGADTEAFF.